The 18 T cell receptor beta chains listed next were all sequenced from one sample in a study of cytomegalovirus exposure and HLA in healthy donors. In the PCR, 60 Vbeta and 13 Jbeta primers were used. This table comes from immunoSEQ multiplex PCR, and its TCRdb copy is limited to in-frame clones, with some not included. Among about 170,000 clones listed, roughly three quarters were seen once. The sequenced material came from PBMCs. All receptors come from a woman in her forties or fifties in good health and CMV-seronegative.

This clone was observed a few times. The rearrangement links TRBV19 to TRBJ1-4; D unresolved. Germline CDR1 is LNHDA and CDR2 is SQIVND (reference sequence). Trimming removed 4 bases from V and 0 bases from J, with 6 bases in between. The CDR3 has 14 residues. This CDR3 reads CASSTDATNEKLFF. CDR3 coding DNA: TGTGCCAGTAGTACAGACGCAACTAATGAAAAACTGTTTTTT. Looking up the rest from reference TRBV19 and TRBJ1-4 gives the full variable domain: DGGITQSPKYLFRKEGQNVTLSCEQNLNHDAMYWYRQDPGQGLRLIYYSQIVNDFQKGDIAEGYSVSREKKESFPLTVTSAQKNPTAFYLCASSTDATNEKLFFGSGTQLSVL.

CDR3 sequence: CASIGHMNTEAFF. CDR3 nucleotides: TGTGCCAGCATTGGGCACATGAACACTGAAGCTTTCTTT. This chain joins TRBV28 and TRBJ1-1; D ambiguous. The CDR3 is made up of 13 amino acids. Germline lookup yields CDR1 MDHEN and CDR2 SYDVKM. V shed 7 bases and J shed 0 bases, with 9 bases lying between them.

The count of this clone is one. The rearrangement joins TRBV28 to TRBJ2-5; 9 bases agree with TRBD2. V was pared by 4 bases and J by 4 bases, with 7 bases of the junction left unmatched. The CDR3 contains 15 residues. Germline lookup yields CDR1 MDHEN and CDR2 SYDVKM. This CDR3 is CASSSPAGGTETQYF. CDR3 DNA sequence: TGTGCCAGCAGTTCACCAGCGGGGGGTACAGAGACCCAGTACTTC.

The rearrangement links TRBV23-1 to TRBJ2-1; 7 nucleotides agree with TRBD1. Being an ORF, TRBV23-1 has a function that is uncertain. The CDR3 spans 16 residues. Unmatched junction bases numbered 15, after V lost 5 bases and J lost 8 bases. The CDR3 DNA sequence: TGCGCCAGCAGTTTCTCCAGACAGGGCACGGACTATGAGCAGTTCTTC. Its protein product is CASSFSRQGTDYEQFF.

The gene calls are TRBV6-1 and TRBJ1-4, with 7 nucleotides matching TRBD1. CDR1 MNHNS and CDR2 SASEGT come from the germline V gene. V lost 1 base, J lost 8 bases, and 7 bases stayed unmatched. The CDR3 covers 15 residues. CDR3 DNA sequence: TGTGCCAGCAGTGAAGTTAAGGGGGCTGCGGAAAAACTGTTTTTT. As protein: CASSEVKGAAEKLFF.

The rearrangement joins TRBV5-1 to TRBJ1-5; D possibly corresponds to TRBD1 (5 bases). The germline gives CDR1 SGHRS, CDR2 YFSETQ. Trimming took off 4 bases at V and 5 bases at J, with 13 bases between the two ends. This CDR3 has 14 amino acids. The CDR3 coding sequence is TGCGCCAGCAGCCACCAGGGCAACGATCAGCCCCAGCATTTT. Protein: CASSHQGNDQPQHF.

V usage is TRBV7-3 and J usage is TRBJ1-1; perhaps TRBD1 as D (6 bases). Germline V lookup: CDR1 SGHTA, CDR2 FQGTGA. The CDR3 loop spans 16 amino acids. V was cut by 4 bases and J by 1 base, with 16 bases left in between. CDR3 loop: CASSSRDTSWNTEAFF. The CDR3 DNA reads TGTGCCAGCAGCTCCCGGGACACCTCGTGGAACACTGAAGCTTTCTTT.

V gene TRBV4-1 combines with J gene TRBJ2-1; 8 bases map to TRBD2. The length of the CDR3 is 17 residues. From germline, CDR1 is MGHRA and CDR2 YSYEKL. With V trimmed by 4 bases and J by 1 base, 9 bases remained unmatched. DNA of the CDR3: TGCGCCAGCAGCCGAGGGGCCAGCGGGGGTTCCTACAATGAGCAGTTCTTC. Encoded protein: CASSRGASGGSYNEQFF.

The CDR3, as DNA: TGTGCCAGCACTGATACAGGGTTAGGCTATGGCTACACCTTC. Translation gives CASTDTGLGYGYTF. J is TRBJ1-2 and V is TRBV18; TRBD1 might be the D (6 bases). Germline V gives CDR1 KGHSH, CDR2 LQKENI. The length of the CDR3 is 14 residues. V was cut by 8 bases and J by 4 bases, with 17 bases left in between. Full variable domain (remainder filled in from reference TRBV18 and TRBJ1-2): NAGVMQNPRHLVRRRGQEARLRCSPMKGHSHVYWYRQLPEEGLKFMVYLQKENIIDESGMPKERFSAEFPKEGPSILRIQQVVRGDSAAYFCASTDTGLGYGYTFGSGTRLTVV.

As to this clone: The junction departs from the called germline gene at one end, perhaps through a read error. The V and J genes are TRBV6-1 and TRBJ1-4; TRBD1 might be the D (6 bases). The CDR3 runs to 13 residues. The germline V gene has CDR1 MNHNS and CDR2 SASEGT. The CDR3 coding sequence is TGTGCCAGCAGTAGGGACCGGGACAACCATAGGGTGTTT. This encodes CASSRDRDNHRVF.

The CDR3 nucleotides are TGCGCCAGCAGCGTGGCCGGGACAGACCTCTACGAGCAGTACTTC. This encodes CASSVAGTDLYEQYF. The gene calls are TRBV5-1 and TRBJ2-7; TRBD1 matches 7 bases. Germline-derived CDR1 and CDR2 are SGHRS and YFSETQ. After removal of 4 bases from V and 3 bases from J, the junction contained 10 bases not matched to a gene. The CDR3 contains 15 residues. Full variable domain (rest looked up from reference TRBV5-1 and TRBJ2-7): KAGVTQTPRYLIKTRGQQVTLSCSPISGHRSVSWYQQTPGQGLQFLFEYFSETQRNKGNFPGRFSGRQFSNSRSEMNVSTLELGDSALYLCASSVAGTDLYEQYFGPGTRLTVT.

The J gene is TRBJ1-3, the V gene TRBV14; tentative D call: TRBD1 (6 bases). Germline V gene data show CDR1 as SGHDN and CDR2 as FVKESK. V lost 3 bases and J lost 2, with 11 bases in between. CDR3 length: 15 residues. The CDR3 DNA reads as TGTGCCAGCAGCCATGAAGGGGGAACTGGAAACACCATATATTTT. It encodes CASSHEGGTGNTIYF.

The chain combines TRBV2 with TRBJ2-1, with a possible D match to TRBD2 (6 bases). CDR1 is SNHLY and CDR2 is FYNNEI in the germline V gene. Trimming pared 6 bases from V and 7 bases from J, leaving 10 bases between. The CDR3 is 12 amino acids. For the CDR3, the DNA is TGTGCCAGCAGCAACAGCGGGAATGAGCAGTTCTTC. As protein: CASSNSGNEQFF.

The table lists this clone with a count of one. The genes are TRBV4-1 and TRBJ2-7; TRBD1 matches 9 bases. The germline gives CDR1 MGHRA, CDR2 YSYEKL. With V trimmed by 4 bases and J by 6 bases, 7 bases remained unmatched. This CDR3 spans 14 amino acids. CDR3 bases: TGCGCCAGCAGCCGAAGACAGGGGGGCGTCGAGCAGTACTTC. Protein sequence: CASSRRQGGVEQYF.

The chain recombines TRBV7-2 with TRBJ2-4; TRBD1 matches 7 bases. V lost 5 bases to trimming and J lost 2 bases; unmatched junction nucleotides: 6. The CDR3 spans 15 residues. Germline CDR1 SGHTA, CDR2 FQGNSA. The CDR3 protein is CASSHRGQSKNIQYF. In DNA form, the CDR3 reads TGTGCCAGCAGCCATAGGGGGCAATCCAAAAACATTCAGTACTTC.

This chain uses TRBV5-1 with TRBJ2-5; the match to TRBD2 covers 11 bases. Losses at the gene ends were 0 bases for V and 5 bases for J; bases not matched to a gene: 3. This CDR3 has 15 amino acids. Germline CDR1 SGHRS, CDR2 YFSETQ. This CDR3 is CASSLGLAGRETQYF. In nucleotides, the CDR3 is TGCGCCAGCAGCTTGGGACTAGCGGGGCGGGAGACCCAGTACTTC. Using reference TRBV5-1 and TRBJ2-5 for the parts outside the CDR3, the full variable domain is KAGVTQTPRYLIKTRGQQVTLSCSPISGHRSVSWYQQTPGQGLQFLFEYFSETQRNKGNFPGRFSGRQFSNSRSEMNVSTLELGDSALYLCASSLGLAGRETQYFGPGTRLLVL.

The chain carries TRBV15 and TRBJ2-2; D gene uncertain. This CDR3 contains 15 residues. V lost 0 bases and J 3 bases, leaving 8 bases between the germline ends. Germline lookup yields CDR1 LNHNV and CDR2 YYDKDF (reference sequence). The CDR3 spells CATSRDRQDTGELFF. The CDR3 DNA is TGTGCCACCAGCAGAGATAGGCAGGACACCGGGGAGCTGTTTTTT.

This clone appeared a single time. The J gene is TRBJ2-7, the V gene TRBV2, with TRBD1 as a possible D gene (6 bases). This CDR3 contains 12 residues. In germline, CDR1 is SNHLY, CDR2 FYNNEI. CDR3 protein: CVSGQPSYEQYF. The CDR3 bases are TGTGTCTCCGGACAGCCATCCTACGAGCAGTACTTC.